This TCR beta chain stems from a study of T cells in Graves' hyperthyroidism and ophthalmopathy (dated by TCRdb to between 2018 and 2021). Regarding the research as a whole: Peripheral blood samples were taken at initial diagnosis, before any treatment was given. Following sampling, methimazole starting at 30 mg daily was given to hyperthyroidism patients, and high-dose intravenous methylprednisolone was given to ophthalmopathy patients. The paper reports TCR Vbeta CDR3 sequencing of approximately 140 peripheral blood samples: around 45 ophthalmopathy, fewer than 85 hyperthyroidism and around 17 progressor patients. A discovery cohort of about 100 patients, approximately 45 with Graves' ophthalmopathy and more than 55 with stable Graves' hyperthyroidism, was used to find distinguishing TCR V-J signatures. Prospective prediction of ophthalmopathy was tested in an independent validation cohort of 18 to 20 hyperthyroidism patients and 17 patients who later progressed to ophthalmopathy. For training and testing, the 100 or so patients in the discovery cohort were randomly divided in a 7:3 ratio. In over five Graves' hyperthyroidism patients, the study also compared T-cell repertoires from thyroid tissue with T-cell repertoires from blood.

Moderately to severely active disease, a Clinical Activity Score of at least 3, a NOSPECS grade of at least 4, and a duration under 3 months were present in ophthalmopathy patients. The study excluded patients with uncontrolled infections, other autoimmune diseases, pregnancy or lactation. Diagnoses were established on the basis of clinical symptoms, serum thyroxine and TRAb, thyroid ultrasound, and orbital computed tomography. PBMCs were isolated from 10 ml of fresh peripheral blood by Ficoll-Paque density gradient centrifugation. Trizol reagent was used to extract total RNA, and RNA quality was then checked on an Agilent 2100 Bioanalyzer. What the research found in general, with its limitations: Most expanded thyroid clonotypes (frequency above 0.001) were also detected in blood, a finding suggesting that blood repertoires may reflect thyroid immune responses. Sample size was not statistically predetermined, and blinding of investigators to group allocation was not performed. In validation, progression to ophthalmopathy was predicted by the model with 70% to 71% sensitivity and nearly 75% specificity, a median of around 6.5 months before onset. A model built on a 13 V-J signature distinguished ophthalmopathy from stable hyperthyroidism, reaching 85% to 90% sensitivity and 81.08% specificity in cross-validation and 80%/75% in testing.

Ten or more counts support this clonotype. Its target antigen remains unknown. No per-base quality is available; no much larger clone lies one base away. The CDR3 holds 14 amino acids from the cysteine to the phenylalanine. The retained sequence is limited to the CDR3, 42 bases, with the frame set at the first base. Trimming accounts for 8 bases at V and 0 bases at J, while the number of junction bases matched to no gene is 7. From a lookup of the germline V gene, CDR1 and CDR2 are MNHNS and SASEGT. TCR beta CDR3 regions were amplified from RNA transcripts. The first round of RT-PCR for the TCR CDR3 was performed with the HTBI primer set and the Qiagen OneStep RT-PCR kit. Libraries were constructed in a second round of multiplex PCR, after which size selection and purification were performed. Paired-end sequencing of the libraries was performed with 100 bp reads on an Illumina HiSeq2000. As for how the authors treated the data: Raw data were processed with SOAPnuke, discarding reads with adapters, uncalled bases, mean Phred below 15, or no exact constant-primer or identifier match. COPE v1.2.5 was used to merge high-quality paired reads, and clonotypes were defined as unique nucleotide sequences. MiTCR v1.1 was used to align clonotypes to the IMGT TRBV, TRBD and TRBJ reference segments. The analysis was restricted to V-J combinations with a frequency above 0.0001, which together covered 99.2% of the repertoires. The TCS score was defined as the ratio of F50 (clonal expansion) to E x V (chaos), calculated using BLOSUM62-based TCRdist between CDR3 peptides within each V-J. Welch's t-statistics and random forest reduced around 510 V-J features to around 14, which were used in a naive Bayes classifier (R e1071). The similarity between thyroid and blood repertoires was quantified using the Morisita-Horn index. The public sequencing data were trimmed at Q25 with fastp and processed into clonotypes with MiXCR by TCRdb, which kept only in-frame beta chains. Duplicate CDR3 protein sequences are folded into a single record with the most common DNA and genes. The authors' filters were not applied to this entry. In all, the sample holds approximately 600,000 distinct CDR3 sequences, and roughly 14% of those were seen once. Approximately 4.3% of the sample is held by the ten biggest clonotypes.

The sequence was collected from a woman aged 35 to 49 with Graves' ophthalmopathy. Sequenced sample: blood. The rearrangement combines TRBV6-1 with TRBJ2-7, and TRBD2 matches 7 of the central bases. The CDR3 region: CASVAGVPSYEQYF. The nucleotides are TGTGCCAGCGTGGCGGGAGTTCCCTCCTACGAGCAGTACTTC.